The 20 T cell receptor beta chains below were found in one sample sequenced in a study of blood T cell repertoires in COVID-19. The table came from immunoSEQ multiplex PCR; TCRdb's copy has only in-frame clones and leaves some out. The table shows about 160,000 clones, with 70% to 90% occurring only once. Sequencing was carried out using peripheral blood. The source is a woman aged 70 to 79 with acute or convalescent COVID-19.

The chain carries TRBV6-4 and TRBJ2-1; 7 bases agree with TRBD2. This CDR3 contains 15 residues. V lost 2 bases, J lost 9 bases, and 10 bases stayed unmatched. Germline V gene data show CDR1 as MRHNA and CDR2 as SNTAGT. The DNA for the CDR3 is TGTGCCAGCAGTGACGTGGCGGGAGTTGTCGGTGAGCAGTTCTTC. Its translation is CASSDVAGVVGEQFF.

The V gene is TRBV6-5, the J gene TRBJ2-5; 8 bases match TRBD2. V was clipped by 6 bases and J by 2 bases; unmatched bases: 2. Germline CDR1 MNHEY, CDR2 SVGAGI. The CDR3 extends over 13 amino acids. The CDR3 bases are TGTGCCAGCAGGTCGGGGGGGCAAGAGACCCAGTACTTC. It yields the protein CASRSGGQETQYF.

The chain joins TRBV5-1 to TRBJ2-4, with 10 bases fitting TRBD2. V trimming: 2 bases; J trimming: 6 bases; junction bases outside the gene matches: 11. This CDR3 is 17 amino acids long. Looked up from germline, CDR1 is SGHRS and CDR2 is YFSETQ. CDR3 DNA: TGCGCCAGCAGCTTAAGAGTGAGCGGGGGGGCCGGAAACATTCAGTACTTC. Its protein product is CASSLRVSGGAGNIQYF.

J is TRBJ1-2 and V is TRBV6-2 or TRBV6-3, with a possible D match to TRBD1 (6 bases). The V gene lost 5 bases and the J gene lost 0 bases, with 13 bases spanning the gap. The CDR3 contains 15 residues. CDR1 and CDR2 from the germline V gene are MNHEY and SVGEGT. This CDR3 reads CASSVQGRANYGYTF. In DNA form, the CDR3 reads TGTGCCAGCAGTGTACAGGGAAGAGCTAACTATGGCTACACCTTC.

The CDR3 DNA reads TGCAGCGTTTTCTTACCCGCGGCCTACGAGCAGTACTTC. Amino acids: CSVFLPAAYEQYF. V gene TRBV29-1 combines with J gene TRBJ2-7; no firm D call. CDR1 is SQVTM, CDR2 ANQGSEA, per germline. The CDR3 sequence is 13 residues long. Trimming left V 5 bases short and J 2 bases short, with 13 bases between.

On this clone: Other DNA sequences in this specimen translate into the identical CDR3. The chain couples TRBV5-4 to TRBJ1-2; D unresolved. Looked up from germline, CDR1 is SGHNT and CDR2 is YYREEE (reference sequence). The CDR3 contains 13 residues. Trimming left V 0 bases short and J 2 bases short, with 5 bases between. The CDR3 loop is CASSLDRNYGYTF. The CDR3 DNA follows: TGTGCCAGCAGCTTGGACAGAAACTATGGCTACACCTTC.

The V call is TRBV10-1, the J call TRBJ2-6; no reliable D call. V lost 2 bases, J lost 4 bases, and 6 bases lay in between. Germline loops: CDR1 WNHNN, CDR2 SYGVQD (reference sequence). CDR3 length equals 14 residues. This CDR3 is CASSEGGGANVLTF. CDR3 nucleotide sequence: TGCGCCAGCAGTGAGGGTGGCGGGGCCAACGTCCTGACTTTC.

J is TRBJ2-1 and V is TRBV6-2 or TRBV6-3; 13 bases match TRBD2. The CDR3 runs 16 residues. The ends lost 4 bases at V and 10 bases at J; junction bases unmatched: 10. Germline V gene sequence: CDR1 MNHEY, CDR2 SVGEGT. CDR3 protein: CASSWGTSGVMGEQFF. The DNA of the CDR3 is TGTGCCAGCAGTTGGGGGACTAGCGGGGTAATGGGGGAGCAGTTCTTC.

This clone is a singleton in its sample. The gene calls are TRBV4-2 and TRBJ1-5; D perhaps matches TRBD1 (5 bases). The V gene's germline CDR1 is LGHNA and CDR2 YNFKEQ. The ends were cut back, 0 bases at V and 4 bases at J, with 13 bases in the middle. The CDR3 is made up of 16 amino acids. The CDR3 here is CASSQEKGPGNQPQHF. The CDR3 DNA is TGTGCCAGCAGCCAAGAAAAGGGGCCCGGTAATCAGCCCCAGCATTTT.

This rearrangement joins TRBV9 to TRBJ2-2; 11 bases line up with TRBD2. The CDR3 has 18 residues. Per germline, CDR1 SGDLS and CDR2 YYNGEE. The ends lost 0 bases at V and 0 bases at J; junction bases unmatched: 4. The CDR3 region has the DNA TGTGCCAGCAGCGTAGCGGGTAGCGGGGGGGCGAACACCGGGGAGCTGTTTTTT. This codes for CASSVAGSGGANTGELFF.

This clone was counted only a few times. This sequence joins TRBV18 and TRBJ1-1; 8 nucleotides agree with TRBD1. Germline V lookup: CDR1 KGHSH, CDR2 LQKENI. The CDR3 runs 17 residues. V was pared by 4 bases and J by 1 base, with 11 bases of the junction left unmatched. CDR3 loop: CASSRGTGGLGNTEAFF. The CDR3 region has the DNA TGTGCCAGCTCACGAGGGACAGGTGGATTGGGGAACACTGAAGCTTTCTTT.

This chain links TRBV6-1 with TRBJ2-5, with 12 bases identical to TRBD1. V was clipped by 2 bases and J by 5 bases; unmatched bases: 12. Germline values: CDR1 MNHNS, CDR2 SASEGT. The CDR3 extends over 18 amino acids. This CDR3 reads CASSEWPPGQGAGETQYF. CDR3 in DNA: TGTGCCAGCAGTGAATGGCCCCCGGGACAGGGGGCTGGGGAGACCCAGTACTTC.

V usage is TRBV6-2 or TRBV6-3 and J usage is TRBJ1-1; a weak D match, TRBD1 (5 bases). Trimming stripped 5 bases from V and 4 bases from J, with 17 bases between. Germline V gives CDR1 MNHEY, CDR2 SVGEGT. CDR3 size: 15 residues. This CDR3 is CASSVGSRVSTEAFF. CDR3 sequence (DNA): TGTGCCAGCAGTGTAGGAAGCAGGGTGAGCACTGAAGCTTTCTTT.

This chain connects TRBV9 to TRBJ2-5, with 13 bases aligning to TRBD2. CDR1 and CDR2 from the germline V gene are SGDLS and YYNGEE. J gave up 4 bases and V 4 bases, and 7 bases lay outside the gene matches. The CDR3 spans 16 residues. In nucleotides, the CDR3 is TGTGCCAGCAGCCATGGACTAGCGGGAGTATTAGAGACCCAGTACTTC. Translating it yields CASSHGLAGVLETQYF.

The rearrangement links TRBV7-9 to TRBJ2-2; 9 nucleotides align to TRBD2. CDR3 size: 14 residues. CDR1 and CDR2 (germline): SEHNR, FQNEAQ (reference sequence). With 4 bases clipped from V and 8 bases from J, the junction kept 5 bases outside the gene matches. Here the CDR3 reads CASSSPAGGGELFF. DNA for the CDR3: TGTGCCAGCAGCTCCCCGGCGGGAGGGGGGGAGCTGTTTTTT.

This chain connects TRBV30 to TRBJ1-3, with D perhaps matching TRBD1 (5 bases). The CDR3 consists of 16 residues. With 3 bases removed from V and 4 bases from J, the gap between germline ends came to 19 bases. Germline-derived CDR1 and CDR2 are GTSNPN and SVGIG (reference sequence). The CDR3 is CAWSATAGKSGNTIYF. The CDR3 DNA is TGTGCCTGGAGCGCGACAGCAGGGAAATCCGGAAACACCATATATTTT.

The CDR3 is CASSQDRAGGIRDIQYF. DNA for the CDR3: TGCGCCAGCAGCCAAGATAGGGCCGGGGGGATCCGAGACATTCAGTACTTC. The J gene is TRBJ2-4, the V gene TRBV4-3; TRBD2 agrees at 7 bases. This CDR3 contains 17 residues. Per the germline V gene, CDR1 is LGHNA and CDR2 is YSLEER. The V gene end was trimmed by 0 bases and the J gene end by 8 bases; junction bases not matched to a gene: 13.

The V and J genes are TRBV6-5 and TRBJ2-7; no reliable D call. This CDR3 region has 14 residues. Trimming shortened V by 6 bases and J by 1 base, and 13 bases separated the two germline ends. Germline V lookup: CDR1 MNHEY, CDR2 SVGAGI. CDR3 sequence (DNA): TGTGCCAGCAGCGACGCGACAAGTTCCTACGAGCAGTACTTC. The encoded protein is CASSDATSSYEQYF.

This chain connects TRBV18 to TRBJ2-4, with a tentative D call TRBD2 (5 bases). The CDR3 is 15 amino acids. V lost 0 bases to trimming and J lost 1 base, with 7 bases between them. Germline CDR1 KGHSH, CDR2 LQKENI. CDR3 DNA: TGTGCCAGCTCACCACCGGGAGTTGCCAAAAACATTCAGTACTTC. Amino acid sequence: CASSPPGVAKNIQYF. The entire variable domain, with the rest obtained from reference TRBV18 and TRBJ2-4, is as follows: NAGVMQNPRHLVRRRGQEARLRCSPMKGHSHVYWYRQLPEEGLKFMVYLQKENIIDESGMPKERFSAEFPKEGPSILRIQQVVRGDSAAYFCASSPPGVAKNIQYFGAGTRLSVL.

V and J are TRBV6-5 and TRBJ1-6; D remains unclear. Trimming removed 6 bases at V and 6 bases at J, with 12 bases between. CDR1 is MNHEY, CDR2 SVGAGI, per germline. The CDR3 runs 14 residues. DNA for the CDR3: TGTGCCAGCAGGCGCGGGGAGGGTAATTCACCCCTCCACTTT. As protein: CASRRGEGNSPLHF.